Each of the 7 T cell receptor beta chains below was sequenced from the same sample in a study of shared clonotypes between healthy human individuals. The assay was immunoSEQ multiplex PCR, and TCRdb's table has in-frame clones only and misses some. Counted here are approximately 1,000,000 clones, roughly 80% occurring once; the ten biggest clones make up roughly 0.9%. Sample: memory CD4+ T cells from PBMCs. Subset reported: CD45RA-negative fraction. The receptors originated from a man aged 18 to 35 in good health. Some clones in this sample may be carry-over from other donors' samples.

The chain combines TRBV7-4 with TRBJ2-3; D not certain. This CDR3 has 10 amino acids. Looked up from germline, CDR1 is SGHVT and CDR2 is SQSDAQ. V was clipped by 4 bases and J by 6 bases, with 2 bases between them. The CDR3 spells CASSWDTQYF. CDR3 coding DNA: TGTGCCAGCAGCTGGGATACGCAGTATTTT.

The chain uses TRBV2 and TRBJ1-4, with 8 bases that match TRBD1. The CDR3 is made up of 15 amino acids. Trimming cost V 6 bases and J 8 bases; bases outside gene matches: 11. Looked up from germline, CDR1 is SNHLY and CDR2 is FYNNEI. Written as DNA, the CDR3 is TGTGCCAGCAGACTTGGACAGGGACAAAGGGAAAAACTGTTTTTT. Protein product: CASRLGQGQREKLFF.

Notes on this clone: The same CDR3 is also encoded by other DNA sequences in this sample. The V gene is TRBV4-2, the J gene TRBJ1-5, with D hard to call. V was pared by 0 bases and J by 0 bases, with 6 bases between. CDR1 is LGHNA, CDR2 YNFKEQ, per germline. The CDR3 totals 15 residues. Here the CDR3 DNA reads TGTGCCAGCAGCCAAGAACGATATAGCAATCAGCCCCAGCATTTT. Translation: CASSQERYSNQPQHF.

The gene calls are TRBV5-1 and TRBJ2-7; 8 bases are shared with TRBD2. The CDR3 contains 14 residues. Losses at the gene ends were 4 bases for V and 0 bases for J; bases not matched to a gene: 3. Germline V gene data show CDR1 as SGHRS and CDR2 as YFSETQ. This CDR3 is CASSTGGPSYEQYF. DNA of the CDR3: TGCGCCAGCAGCACGGGAGGGCCCTCCTACGAGCAGTACTTC.

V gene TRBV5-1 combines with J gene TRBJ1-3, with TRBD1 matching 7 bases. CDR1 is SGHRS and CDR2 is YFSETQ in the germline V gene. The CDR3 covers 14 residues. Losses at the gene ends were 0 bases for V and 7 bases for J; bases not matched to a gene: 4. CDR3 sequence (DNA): TGCGCCAGCAGCTTGGACCCGACAGGGAACACCATATATTTT. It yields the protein CASSLDPTGNTIYF.

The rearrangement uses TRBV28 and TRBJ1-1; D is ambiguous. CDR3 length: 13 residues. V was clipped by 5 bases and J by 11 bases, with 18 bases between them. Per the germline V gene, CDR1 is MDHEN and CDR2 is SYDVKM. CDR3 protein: CASSLPHIAGAFF. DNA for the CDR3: TGTGCCAGCAGTCTCCCCCACATCGCTGGGGCTTTCTTT. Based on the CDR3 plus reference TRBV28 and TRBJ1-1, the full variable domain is DVKVTQSSRYLVKRTGEKVFLECVQDMDHENMFWYRQDPGLGLRLIYFSYDVKMKEKGDIPEGYSVSREKKERFSLILESASTNQTSMYLCASSLPHIAGAFFGQGTRLTVV.

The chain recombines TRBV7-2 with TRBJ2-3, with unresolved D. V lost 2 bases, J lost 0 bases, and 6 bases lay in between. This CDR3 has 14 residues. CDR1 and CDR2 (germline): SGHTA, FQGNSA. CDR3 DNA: TGTGCCAGCAGCTTAAGAGACAGCACAGATACGCAGTATTTT. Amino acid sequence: CASSLRDSTDTQYF.